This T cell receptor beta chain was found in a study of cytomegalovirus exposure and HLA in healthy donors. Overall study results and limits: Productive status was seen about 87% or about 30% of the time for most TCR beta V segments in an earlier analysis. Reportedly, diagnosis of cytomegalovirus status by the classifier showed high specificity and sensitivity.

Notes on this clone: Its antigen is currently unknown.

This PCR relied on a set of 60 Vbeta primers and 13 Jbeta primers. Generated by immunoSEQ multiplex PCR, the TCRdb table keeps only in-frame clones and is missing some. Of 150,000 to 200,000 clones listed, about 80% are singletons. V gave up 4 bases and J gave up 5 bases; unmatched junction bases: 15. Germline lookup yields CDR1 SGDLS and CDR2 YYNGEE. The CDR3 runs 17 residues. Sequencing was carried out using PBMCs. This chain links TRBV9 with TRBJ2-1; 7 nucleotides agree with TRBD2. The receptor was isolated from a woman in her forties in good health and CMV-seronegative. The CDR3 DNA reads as TGTGCCAGCAGCTTCAGCCCCCTAGCGGAGTCAGACAATGAGCAGTTCTTC. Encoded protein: CASSFSPLAESDNEQFF.